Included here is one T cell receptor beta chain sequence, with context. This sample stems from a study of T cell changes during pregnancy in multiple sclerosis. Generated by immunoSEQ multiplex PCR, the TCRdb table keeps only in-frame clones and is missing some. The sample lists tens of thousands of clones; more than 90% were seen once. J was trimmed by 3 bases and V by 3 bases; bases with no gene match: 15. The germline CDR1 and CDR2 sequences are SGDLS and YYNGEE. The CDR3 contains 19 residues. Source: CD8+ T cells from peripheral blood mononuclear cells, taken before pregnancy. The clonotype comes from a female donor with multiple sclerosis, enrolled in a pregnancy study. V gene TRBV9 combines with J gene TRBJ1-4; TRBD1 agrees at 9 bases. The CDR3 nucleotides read TGTGCCAGCAGCGGCCTAGCGAGGACAGGGGCCGCTTCTAATGAAAAACTGTTTTTT. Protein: CASSGLARTGAASNEKLFF.